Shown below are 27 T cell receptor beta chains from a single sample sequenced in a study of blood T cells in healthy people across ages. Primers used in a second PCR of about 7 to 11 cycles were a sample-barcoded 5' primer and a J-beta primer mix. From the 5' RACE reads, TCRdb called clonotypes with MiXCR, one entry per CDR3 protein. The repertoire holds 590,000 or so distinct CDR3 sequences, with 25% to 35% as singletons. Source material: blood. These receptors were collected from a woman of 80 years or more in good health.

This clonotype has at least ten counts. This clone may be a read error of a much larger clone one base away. The CDR3 region is CASSPGGGGETQYF. CDR3 nucleotides: TGTGCCAGCAGTCCGGGGGGAGGGGGGGAGACCCAGTACTTC. This sequence joins TRBV12-3 or TRBV12-4 and TRBJ2-5; D is possibly TRBD2 (7 bases). Trimming took off 5 bases at V and 5 bases at J, with 15 bases between the two ends. The CDR3 covers 14 residues.

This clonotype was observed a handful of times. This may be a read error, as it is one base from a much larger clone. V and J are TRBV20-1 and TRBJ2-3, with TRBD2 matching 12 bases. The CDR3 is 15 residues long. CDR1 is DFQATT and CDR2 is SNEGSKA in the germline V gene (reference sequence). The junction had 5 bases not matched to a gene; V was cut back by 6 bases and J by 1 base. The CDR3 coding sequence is TGCAGTGCCAAAGGACTAGCGGGACGCACAGATACGCAGTATTTT. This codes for CSAKGLAGRTDTQYF.

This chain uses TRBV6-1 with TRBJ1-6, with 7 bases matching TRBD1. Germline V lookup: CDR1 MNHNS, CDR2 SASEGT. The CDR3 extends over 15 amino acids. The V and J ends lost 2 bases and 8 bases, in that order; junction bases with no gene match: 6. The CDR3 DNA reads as TGTGCCAGCAGTGAAACCTGGGACAGCTATTCACCCCTCCACTTT. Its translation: CASSETWDSYSPLHF.

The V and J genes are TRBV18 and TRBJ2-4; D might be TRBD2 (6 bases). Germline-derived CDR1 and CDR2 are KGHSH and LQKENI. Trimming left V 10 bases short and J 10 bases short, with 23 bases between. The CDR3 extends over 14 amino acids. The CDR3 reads CANSSTGEHPIQYF. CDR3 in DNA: TGTGCCAACTCGTCTACGGGGGAACACCCTATTCAGTACTTC. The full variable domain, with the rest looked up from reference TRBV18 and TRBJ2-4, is NAGVMQNPRHLVRRRGQEARLRCSPMKGHSHVYWYRQLPEEGLKFMVYLQKENIIDESGMPKERFSAEFPKEGPSILRIQQVVRGDSAAYFCANSSTGEHPIQYFGAGTRLSVL.

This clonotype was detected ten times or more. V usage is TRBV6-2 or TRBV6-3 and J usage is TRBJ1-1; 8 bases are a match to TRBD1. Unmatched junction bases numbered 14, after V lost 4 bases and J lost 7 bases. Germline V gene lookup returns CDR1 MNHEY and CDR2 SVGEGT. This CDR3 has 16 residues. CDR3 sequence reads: CASSSYRTGLGFEAFF. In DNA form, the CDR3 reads TGTGCCAGCAGTTCTTATCGGACAGGGCTCGGATTTGAAGCTTTCTTT.

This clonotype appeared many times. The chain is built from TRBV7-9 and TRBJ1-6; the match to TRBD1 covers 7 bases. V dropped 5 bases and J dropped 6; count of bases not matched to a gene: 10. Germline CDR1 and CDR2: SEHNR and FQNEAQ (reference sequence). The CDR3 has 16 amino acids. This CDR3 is CASSRTGSRGNSPLHF. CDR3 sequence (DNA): TGTGCCAGCAGCCGGACAGGTTCAAGAGGTAATTCACCCCTCCACTTT.

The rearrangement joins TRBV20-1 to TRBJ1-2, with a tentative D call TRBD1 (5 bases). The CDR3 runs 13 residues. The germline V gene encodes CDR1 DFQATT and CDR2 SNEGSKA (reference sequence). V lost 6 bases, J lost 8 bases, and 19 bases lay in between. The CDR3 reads CSAQPVGGVGYTF. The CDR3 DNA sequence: TGCAGTGCCCAACCCGTGGGGGGGGTAGGCTACACCTTC.

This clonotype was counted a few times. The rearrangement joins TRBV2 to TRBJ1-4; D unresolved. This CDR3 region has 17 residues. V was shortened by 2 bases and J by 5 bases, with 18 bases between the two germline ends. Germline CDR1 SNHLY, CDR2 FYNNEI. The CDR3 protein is CASSEFMPSLGNEKLFF. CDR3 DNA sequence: TGTGCCAGCAGTGAATTTATGCCTTCCCTTGGGAATGAAAAACTGTTTTTT.

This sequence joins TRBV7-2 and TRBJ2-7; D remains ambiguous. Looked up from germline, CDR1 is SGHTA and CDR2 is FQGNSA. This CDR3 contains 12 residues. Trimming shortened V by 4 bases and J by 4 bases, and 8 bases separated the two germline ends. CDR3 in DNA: TGTGCCAGCAGCTCCATGGGTTACGAGCAGTACTTC. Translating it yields CASSSMGYEQYF.

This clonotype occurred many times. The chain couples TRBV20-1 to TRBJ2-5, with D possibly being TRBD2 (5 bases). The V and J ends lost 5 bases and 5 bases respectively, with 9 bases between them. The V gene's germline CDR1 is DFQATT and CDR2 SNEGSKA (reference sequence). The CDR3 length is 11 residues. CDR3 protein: CSAQQRETQYF. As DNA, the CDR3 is TGCAGTGCTCAACAGCGGGAGACCCAGTACTTC.

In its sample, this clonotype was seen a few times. DNA of the CDR3: TGTGCCAGCAGTACCCAGAGAATGAACACTGAAGCTTTCTTT. Amino acid sequence: CASSTQRMNTEAFF. The chain combines TRBV2 with TRBJ1-1; D is undetermined. Trimming pared 5 bases from V and 0 bases from J, leaving 10 bases between. Germline V gene sequence: CDR1 SNHLY, CDR2 FYNNEI. This CDR3 has 14 residues.

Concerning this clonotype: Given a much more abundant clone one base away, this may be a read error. This CDR3 is CASSYGRREVNEQFF. CDR3 in DNA: TGCGCCAGCAGCTATGGCAGGAGGGAGGTCAATGAGCAGTTCTTC. The chain is built from TRBV5-1 and TRBJ2-1, with D maybe TRBD2 (6 bases). Deletions cut 3 bases from V and 6 bases from J, with 16 bases between. The CDR3 contains 15 residues. The germline CDR1 and CDR2 sequences are SGHRS and YFSETQ.

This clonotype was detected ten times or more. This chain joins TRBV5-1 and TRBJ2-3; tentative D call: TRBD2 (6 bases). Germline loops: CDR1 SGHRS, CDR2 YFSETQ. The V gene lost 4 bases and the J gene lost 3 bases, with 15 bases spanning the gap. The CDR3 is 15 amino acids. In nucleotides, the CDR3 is TGCGCCAGCAGCCTGGACGGGAGAAAAACAGATACGCAGTATTTT. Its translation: CASSLDGRKTDTQYF.

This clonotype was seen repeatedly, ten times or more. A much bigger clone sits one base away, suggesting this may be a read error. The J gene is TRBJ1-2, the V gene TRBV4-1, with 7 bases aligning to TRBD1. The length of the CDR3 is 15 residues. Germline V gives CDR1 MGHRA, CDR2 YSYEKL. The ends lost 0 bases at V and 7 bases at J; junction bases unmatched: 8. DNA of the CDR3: TGCGCCAGCAGCCAAGAAGACAGGGACGGTGGTGGCTACACCTTC. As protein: CASSQEDRDGGGYTF.

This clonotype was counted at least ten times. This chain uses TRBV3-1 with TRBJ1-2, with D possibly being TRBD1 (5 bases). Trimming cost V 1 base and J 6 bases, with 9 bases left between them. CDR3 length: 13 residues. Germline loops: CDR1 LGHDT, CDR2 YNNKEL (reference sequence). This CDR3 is CASSQVRGDGYTF. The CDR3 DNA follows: TGTGCCAGCAGCCAAGTCCGGGGCGATGGCTACACCTTC.

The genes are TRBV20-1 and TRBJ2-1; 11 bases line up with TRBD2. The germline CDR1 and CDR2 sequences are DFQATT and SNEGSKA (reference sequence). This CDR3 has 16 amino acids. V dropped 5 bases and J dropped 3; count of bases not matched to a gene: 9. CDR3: CSAPLIAGGDYNEQFF. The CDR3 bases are TGCAGTGCTCCCCTTATAGCGGGGGGGGACTACAATGAGCAGTTCTTC.

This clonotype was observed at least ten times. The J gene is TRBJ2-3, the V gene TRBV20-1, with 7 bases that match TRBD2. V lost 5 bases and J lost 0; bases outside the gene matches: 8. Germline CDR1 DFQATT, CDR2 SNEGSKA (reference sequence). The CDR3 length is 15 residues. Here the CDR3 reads CSAFPFGGSTDTQYF. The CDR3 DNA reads TGCAGTGCTTTTCCTTTCGGGGGGAGCACAGATACGCAGTATTTT.

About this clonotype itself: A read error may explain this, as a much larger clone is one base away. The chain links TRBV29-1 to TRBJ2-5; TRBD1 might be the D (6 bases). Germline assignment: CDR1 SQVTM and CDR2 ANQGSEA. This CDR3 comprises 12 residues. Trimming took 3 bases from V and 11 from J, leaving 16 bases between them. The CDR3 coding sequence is TGCAGCGTTGAGGGACACTTGGTTGAGCAGTACTTC. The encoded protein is CSVEGHLVEQYF.

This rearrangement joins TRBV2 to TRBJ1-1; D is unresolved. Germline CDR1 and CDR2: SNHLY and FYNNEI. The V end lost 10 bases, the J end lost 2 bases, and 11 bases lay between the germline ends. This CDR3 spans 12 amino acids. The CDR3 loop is CATGRGNTEAFF. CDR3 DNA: TGTGCCACGGGCCGGGGAAACACTGAAGCTTTCTTT.

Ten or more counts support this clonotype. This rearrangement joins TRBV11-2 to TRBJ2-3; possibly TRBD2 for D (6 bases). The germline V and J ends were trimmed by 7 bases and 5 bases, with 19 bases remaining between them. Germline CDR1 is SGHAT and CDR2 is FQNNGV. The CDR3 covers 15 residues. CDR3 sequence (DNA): TGTGCCAGCAACCTTGGTCGGGGGAGAGGAGATACGCAGTATTTT. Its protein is CASNLGRGRGDTQYF.

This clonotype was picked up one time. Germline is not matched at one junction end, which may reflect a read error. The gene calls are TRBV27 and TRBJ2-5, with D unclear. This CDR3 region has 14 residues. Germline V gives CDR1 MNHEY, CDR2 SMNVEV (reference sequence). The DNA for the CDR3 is TGTGCCAGCAGTTTCGTATCTAGTCAAGAAACCCAGTACTTC. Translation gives CASSFVSSQETQYF.

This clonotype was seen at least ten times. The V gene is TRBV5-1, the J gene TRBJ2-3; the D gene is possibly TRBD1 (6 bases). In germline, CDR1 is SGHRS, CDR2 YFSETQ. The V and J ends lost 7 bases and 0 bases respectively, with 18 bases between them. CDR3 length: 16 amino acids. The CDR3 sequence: CASELGQTFSTDTQYF. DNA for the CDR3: TGCGCCAGCGAATTGGGACAAACCTTTAGCACAGATACGCAGTATTTT.

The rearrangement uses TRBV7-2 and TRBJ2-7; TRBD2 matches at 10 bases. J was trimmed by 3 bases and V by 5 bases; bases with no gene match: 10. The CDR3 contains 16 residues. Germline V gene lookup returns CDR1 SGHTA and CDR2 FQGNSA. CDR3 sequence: CASSQIIAGGSYEQYF. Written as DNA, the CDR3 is TGTGCCAGCAGCCAAATAATAGCGGGAGGAAGCTACGAGCAGTACTTC.

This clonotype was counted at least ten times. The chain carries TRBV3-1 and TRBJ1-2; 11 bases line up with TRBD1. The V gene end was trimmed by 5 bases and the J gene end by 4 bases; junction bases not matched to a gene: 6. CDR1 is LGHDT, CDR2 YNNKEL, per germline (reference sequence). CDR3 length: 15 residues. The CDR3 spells CASSSGTGGSYGYTF. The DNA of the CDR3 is TGTGCCAGCAGCTCGGGGACAGGGGGTTCCTATGGCTACACCTTC.

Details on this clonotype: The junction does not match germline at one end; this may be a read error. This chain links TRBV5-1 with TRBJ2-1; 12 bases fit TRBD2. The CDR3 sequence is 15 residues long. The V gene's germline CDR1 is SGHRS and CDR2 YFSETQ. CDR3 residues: CVSSPGLAGYNEQFF. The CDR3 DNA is TGCGTCAGCAGCCCGGGACTAGCGGGCTACAATGAGCAGTTCTTC.

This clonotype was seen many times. This CDR3 reads CASSSPGGASYEQYF. The CDR3 DNA reads TGCGCCAGCAGCTCCCCGGGGGGCGCTTCCTACGAGCAGTACTTC. This sequence joins TRBV5-1 and TRBJ2-7; D is possibly TRBD2 (7 bases). Between the trimmed V and J ends, which lost 3 bases and 1 base, there was a span of 14 bases. Germline lookup yields CDR1 SGHRS and CDR2 YFSETQ. The CDR3 covers 15 residues.

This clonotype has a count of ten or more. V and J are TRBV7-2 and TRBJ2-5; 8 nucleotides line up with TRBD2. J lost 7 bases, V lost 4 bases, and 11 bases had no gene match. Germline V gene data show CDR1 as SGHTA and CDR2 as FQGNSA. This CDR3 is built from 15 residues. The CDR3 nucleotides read TGTGCCAGCAGCTCCGGGGGGTTGGCGGGGGGGACCCAGTACTTC. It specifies CASSSGGLAGGTQYF.